This is a list of T cell receptor beta chains from one sample in a study of blood T cell repertoires in COVID-19. The repertoire was sequenced with immunoSEQ multiplex PCR; TCRdb's copy has only in-frame clones and lacks some. The sample contains more than 95,000 clones, 80% of which appear only once. Material: peripheral blood. These receptors were obtained from a human donor in a cohort sampled during active COVID-19. Each CDR3 is given with its conserved first and last residue. A D gene is named only where the DNA matches it firmly. Clone size, where shown, is once, few, many, or a class for clones that have expanded.

V	length	J	D	size	CDR3	DNA
TRBV3-1/TRBV3-2	16	TRBJ2-2	-	-	CASSREGQGKAGELFF	TGTGCCAGCAGCCGAGAAGGGCAGGGGAAGGCCGGGGAGCTGTTTTTT
TRBV11-2	13	TRBJ1-2	-	-	CASSLNGGDGYTF	TGTGCCAGCAGCTTAAACGGGGGGGATGGCTACACCTTC
TRBV30	15	TRBJ2-7	-	-	CAWSDRVGRRHEQYF	TGTGCCTGGAGTGATCGGGTGGGCCGGAGGCACGAGCAGTACTTC
TRBV5-1	14	TRBJ1-2	TRBD1	-	CASSLGEGAYGYTF	TGCGCCAGCAGCTTGGGTGAGGGGGCCTATGGCTACACCTTC
TRBV5-4	14	TRBJ1-1	-	-	CASSLERGGTEAFF	TGTGCCAGCAGCTTGGAACGGGGAGGGACTGAAGCTTTCTTT
TRBV7-2	17	TRBJ2-2	TRBD2	-	CASSNPSGSWNTGELFF	TGTGCCAGCAGCAATCCTAGCGGGAGTTGGAACACCGGGGAGCTGTTTTTT
TRBV6-5	15	TRBJ2-2	TRBD2	-	CASTRAGTNTGELFF	TGTGCCAGCACCCGAGCGGGGACGAACACCGGGGAGCTGTTTTTT
TRBV6-5	14	TRBJ1-2	TRBD1	-	CASTRDRGSYGYTF	TGTGCCAGCACCCGGGACAGGGGATCGTATGGCTACACCTTC
TRBV12-5	15	TRBJ2-2	TRBD2	once	CASARASGRTGELFF	TGTGCTAGTGCCCGAGCTAGCGGGAGGACCGGGGAGCTGTTTTTT
TRBV9	16	TRBJ1-1	-	-	CASSVEAGQLNTEAFF	TGTGCCAGCAGCGTAGAGGCAGGACAACTGAACACTGAAGCTTTCTTT
TRBV7-8	13	TRBJ2-5	-	-	CASSPGNQETQYF	TGTGCCAGCAGCCCGGGAAATCAAGAGACCCAGTACTTC
TRBV2	15	TRBJ2-5	TRBD2	once	CASSEGLAGQETQYF	TGTGCCAGCAGCGAGGGACTAGCGGGGCAAGAGACCCAGTACTTC
TRBV5-1	16	TRBJ2-3	-	-	CASSLARAITSGTQYF	TGCGCCAGCAGCTTGGCTAGGGCTATTACTAGTGGTACGCAGTATTTT
TRBV18	12	TRBJ2-7	TRBD1	-	CASSGDSYEQYF	TGTGCCAGCTCAGGGGACAGCTACGAGCAGTACTTC
TRBV7-3	14	TRBJ2-3	-	-	CASSSGTAGDTQYF	TGTGCCAGCAGCTCTGGCACGGCGGGAGATACGCAGTATTTT
TRBV9	17	TRBJ2-2	-	-	CASSPGRGGGSTGELFF	TGTGCCAGCAGCCCGGGCAGGGGAGGGGGTAGCACCGGGGAGCTGTTTTTT
TRBV27	14	TRBJ1-1	TRBD1	-	CASIPVQGATEAFF	TGTGCCAGCATACCCGTACAGGGGGCCACTGAAGCTTTCTTT
TRBV30	15	TRBJ2-2	TRBD1	few	CAWRTGGMGTGELFF	TGTGCCTGGAGGACAGGGGGCATGGGCACCGGGGAGCTGTTTTTT
TRBV19	12	TRBJ2-2	-	-	CASSIGRGELFF	TGTGCCAGTAGTATAGGCAGGGGGGAGCTGTTTTTT
TRBV7-2	11	TRBJ2-1	TRBD2	-	CASSSSGSQFF	TGTGCCAGCAGTTCTAGCGGGAGTCAGTTCTTC
TRBV7-3	14	TRBJ2-3	-	-	CASGMGAFTDTQYF	TGTGCCAGCGGAATGGGGGCCTTCACAGATACGCAGTATTTT
TRBV5-4	13	TRBJ1-2	-	few	CAYHTQSGYGYTF	TGTGCCTACCACACGCAAAGTGGCTATGGCTACACCTTC
TRBV5-4	18	TRBJ2-5	TRBD2	once	CASSSLGTSGRGGETQYF	TGTGCCAGCAGCTCGCTCGGGACTAGCGGGAGAGGGGGGGAGACCCAGTACTTC
TRBV27	13	TRBJ2-3	-	-	CASSLGGTDTQYF	TGTGCCAGCAGTCTAGGGGGAACAGATACGCAGTATTTT
TRBV25-1	18	TRBJ2-1	TRBD2	-	CASSEAASGRPTYNEQFF	TGTGCCAGCAGTGAGGCAGCTAGCGGGAGGCCCACCTACAATGAGCAGTTCTTC
TRBV27	19	TRBJ2-2	TRBD2	-	CASSPQRQRGSPGTGELFF	TGTGCCAGCAGTCCGCAACGTCAGCGGGGGTCGCCTGGGACCGGGGAGCTGTTTTTT
TRBV10-3	16	TRBJ2-3	TRBD1	-	CAISAKTGNNADTQYF	TGTGCCATCAGTGCTAAGACAGGGAACAATGCAGATACGCAGTATTTT
TRBV30	12	TRBJ1-1	-	many	CAWSFGGAEAFF	TGTGCCTGGAGTTTTGGGGGGGCTGAAGCTTTCTTT
TRBV29-1	15	TRBJ2-3	TRBD1	-	CSVELAGTGSDTQYF	TGCAGCGTTGAACTTGCCGGGACAGGGTCAGATACGCAGTATTTT
TRBV9	16	TRBJ2-7	-	-	CASSARVGEGSYEQYF	TGTGCCAGCAGCGCCCGGGTGGGAGAAGGGTCCTACGAGCAGTACTTC
TRBV5-1	20	TRBJ2-5	TRBD1	-	CASSLTVGSPGQGKKETQYF	TGCGCCAGCAGCTTGACAGTAGGGTCCCCGGGACAGGGAAAAAAAGAGACCCAGTACTTC
TRBV7-9	16	TRBJ1-3	-	-	CASSLAAPGSGNTIYF	TGTGCCAGCAGCTTAGCGGCCCCGGGCTCTGGAAACACCATATATTTT
TRBV5-6	16	TRBJ2-1	TRBD1	-	CASSLERTGDYNEQFF	TGTGCCAGCAGCTTGGAGAGGACAGGGGACTACAATGAGCAGTTCTTC
TRBV9	14	TRBJ2-1	-	-	CASSVVGGGNEQFF	TGTGCCAGCAGCGTAGTAGGCGGCGGGAATGAGCAGTTCTTC
TRBV5-4	15	TRBJ1-4	-	-	CASSPAQGINEKLFF	TGTGCCAGCAGCCCAGCGCAGGGGATTAATGAAAAACTGTTTTTT
TRBV24-1	17	TRBJ1-2	TRBD1	-	CATSDQPRDSPNYGYTF	TGTGCCACCAGTGATCAACCGCGGGACAGTCCTAACTATGGCTACACCTTC
TRBV3-1/TRBV3-2	13	TRBJ1-1	TRBD1	-	CASSTQTGGTAFF	TGTGCCAGCAGCACCCAGACAGGGGGCACAGCTTTCTTT
TRBV28	15	TRBJ1-1	-	few	CASGALGSDYTEAFF	TGTGCCAGCGGGGCGCTGGGCAGCGATTACACTGAAGCTTTCTTT
TRBV11-1	15	TRBJ2-1	-	once	CATASATRSYNEQFF	TGTGCCACCGCTAGCGCCACTCGCTCCTACAATGAGCAGTTCTTC
TRBV5-5	13	TRBJ2-2	-	-	CASSFGDIGELFF	TGTGCCAGCAGCTTTGGCGACATCGGGGAGCTGTTTTTT
TRBV5-1	14	TRBJ2-7	-	-	CASSPVVETYEQYF	TGCGCCAGCTCCCCCGTGGTAGAGACCTACGAGCAGTACTTC
TRBV28	13	TRBJ1-5	-	-	CASSSDRNQPQHF	TGTGCCAGCAGTTCGGACAGAAATCAGCCCCAGCATTTT
TRBV18	14	TRBJ2-2	-	few	CASSPRQLIGELFF	TGTGCCAGCTCCCCCCGACAGTTAATCGGGGAGCTGTTTTTT